One and the same sample provided the 9 T cell receptor beta chains below, sequenced in a study of vaccination effects on CD4 cells after COVID-19. The repertoire was sequenced with immunoSEQ multiplex PCR; TCRdb's copy has only in-frame clones and lacks some. The sample lists roughly 68,000 clones; 55% to 75% were seen once. Culture proceeded for about ten days, and CD4+ T cells were then isolated. No antigen has been identified for these receptors. Here the sequenced sample was CD4+ T cells from PBMCs cultured without peptide, taken before COVID-19 vaccination. The origin of the receptors is a human donor who had a prior SARS-CoV-2 infection.

This chain joins TRBV5-4 and TRBJ2-7, with 9 bases aligning to TRBD2. This CDR3 spans 14 amino acids. From germline, CDR1 is SGHNT and CDR2 YYREEE (reference sequence). V lost 4 bases to trimming and J lost 3 bases; unmatched junction nucleotides: 5. CDR3 sequence: CASSLGGRDYEQYF. CDR3 coding DNA: TGTGCCAGCAGCCTGGGCGGGAGGGACTACGAGCAGTACTTC.

This CDR3 reads CASSLVASWTDTQYF. CDR3 in DNA: TGTGCCAGCAGTTTAGTCGCGAGTTGGACAGATACGCAGTATTTT. V and J are TRBV27 and TRBJ2-3; unclear D gene. The CDR3 totals 15 residues. CDR1 MNHEY and CDR2 SMNVEV come from the germline V gene (reference sequence). V lost 2 bases to trimming and J lost 3 bases, with 12 bases between them.

The rearrangement uses TRBV12-3 or TRBV12-4 and TRBJ2-1, with 7 bases identical to TRBD1. The CDR3 length is 13 residues. V lost 5 bases and J lost 10; bases outside the gene matches: 8. CDR3 nucleotides: TGTGCCAGCAGTCCCCCGGGACAGACGGAGCAGTTCTTC. It codes for CASSPPGQTEQFF.

The gene calls are TRBV12-5 and TRBJ2-1; 9 nucleotides line up with TRBD1. Trimming cost V 5 bases and J 8 bases; bases outside gene matches: 10. The CDR3 consists of 15 residues. CDR1 LGHNT and CDR2 FRNRAP come from the germline V gene. This CDR3 is CASGLPGTGIHEQFF. The CDR3 DNA is TGTGCTAGTGGTCTACCCGGGACAGGGATCCATGAGCAGTTCTTC.

The V and J genes are TRBV7-2 and TRBJ1-4; tentatively, D is TRBD1 (5 bases). V gave up 5 bases and J gave up 5 bases, with 15 bases separating them. There are 15 residues in the CDR3. Germline V gene data show CDR1 as SGHTA and CDR2 as FQGNSA. For the CDR3, the DNA is TGTGCCAGCAGCCCTCACAGGAACCCGAATGAAAAACTGTTTTTT. Translating gives CASSPHRNPNEKLFF.

The chain uses TRBV5-1 and TRBJ2-3, with D possibly being TRBD1 (5 bases). CDR1 is SGHRS, CDR2 YFSETQ, per germline. The ends were cut back, 4 bases at V and 2 bases at J, with 17 bases in the middle. The CDR3 consists of 16 residues. The CDR3 loop is CASSRRGQKSTDTQYF. Here the CDR3 DNA reads TGCGCCAGCAGCCGCCGTGGACAAAAGTCCACAGATACGCAGTATTTT.

The rearrangement joins TRBV7-2 to TRBJ2-6; D may be TRBD1 (5 bases). Trimming removed 7 bases from V and 2 bases from J, with 15 bases in between. Germline CDR1 SGHTA, CDR2 FQGNSA. The length of the CDR3 is 16 residues. CDR3 sequence reads: CASTPGRRAGANVLTF. The DNA of the CDR3 is TGTGCCAGCACCCCAGGCCGCAGGGCTGGGGCCAACGTCCTGACTTTC.

This chain joins TRBV5-1 and TRBJ2-6; D possibly uses TRBD1 or TRBD2 (5 bases each). V shed 4 bases and J shed 0 bases, with 17 bases lying between them. The CDR3 runs 18 residues. The V gene's germline CDR1 is SGHRS and CDR2 YFSETQ. The CDR3 reads CASSVAGTPGSGANVLTF. In nucleotides, the CDR3 is TGCGCCAGCAGCGTGGCCGGGACGCCGGGCTCTGGGGCCAACGTCCTGACTTTC.

This clone was observed a few times. This chain links TRBV5-6 with TRBJ1-2; D remains ambiguous. The CDR3 totals 12 residues. The V end lost 1 base, the J end lost 4 bases, and 5 bases lay between the germline ends. The germline gives CDR1 SGHDT, CDR2 YYEEEE. CDR3 DNA: TGTGCCAGCAGCTTGCCCAGCTATGGCTACACCTTC. Residues: CASSLPSYGYTF.